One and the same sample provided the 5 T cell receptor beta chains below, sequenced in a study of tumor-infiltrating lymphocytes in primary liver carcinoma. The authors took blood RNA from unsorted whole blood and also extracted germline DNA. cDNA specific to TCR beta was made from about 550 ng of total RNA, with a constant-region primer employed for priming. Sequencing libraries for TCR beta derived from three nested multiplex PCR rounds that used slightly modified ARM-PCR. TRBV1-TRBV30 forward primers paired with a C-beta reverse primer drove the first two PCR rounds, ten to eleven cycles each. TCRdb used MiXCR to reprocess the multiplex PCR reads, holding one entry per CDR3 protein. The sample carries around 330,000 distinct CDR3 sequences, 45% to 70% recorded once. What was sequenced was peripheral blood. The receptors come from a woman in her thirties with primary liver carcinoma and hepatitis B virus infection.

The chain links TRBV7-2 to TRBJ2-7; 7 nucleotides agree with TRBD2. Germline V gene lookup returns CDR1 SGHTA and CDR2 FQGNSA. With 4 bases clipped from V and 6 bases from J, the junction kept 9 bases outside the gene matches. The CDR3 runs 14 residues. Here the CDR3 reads CASSSGPSGGEQYF. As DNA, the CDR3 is TGTGCCAGCAGCTCGGGACCTTCGGGGGGCGAGCAGTACTTC.

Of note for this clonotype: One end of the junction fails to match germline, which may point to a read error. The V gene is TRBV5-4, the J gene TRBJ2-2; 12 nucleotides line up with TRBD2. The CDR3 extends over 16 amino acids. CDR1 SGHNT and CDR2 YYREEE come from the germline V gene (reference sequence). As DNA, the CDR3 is TGTGCCAACAGCCAACTACTAGCGGGAGGTGGCGGGGAGCTGTTTTTT. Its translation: CANSQLLAGGGGELFF.

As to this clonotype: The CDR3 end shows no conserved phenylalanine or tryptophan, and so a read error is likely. CDR3 in DNA: TGTGCCAGCAGCCCCGGGACAGACTATGACTACACCATC. Translated: CASSPGTDYDYTI. V usage is TRBV11-1 and J usage is TRBJ1-2; the match to TRBD1 covers 7 bases. The CDR3 runs to 13 residues. In germline, CDR1 is SGHAT, CDR2 FQDESV (reference sequence).

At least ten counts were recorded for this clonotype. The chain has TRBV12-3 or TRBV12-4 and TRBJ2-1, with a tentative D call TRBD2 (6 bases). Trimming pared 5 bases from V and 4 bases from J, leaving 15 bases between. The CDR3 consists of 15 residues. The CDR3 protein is CASSGGILRYNEQFF. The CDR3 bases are TGTGCCAGCAGTGGGGGGATCCTAAGGTACAATGAGCAGTTCTTC.

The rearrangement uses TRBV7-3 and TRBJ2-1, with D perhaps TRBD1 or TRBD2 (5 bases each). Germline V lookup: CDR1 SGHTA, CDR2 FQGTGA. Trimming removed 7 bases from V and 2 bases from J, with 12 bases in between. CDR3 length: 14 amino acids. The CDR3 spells CASTLGPTYNEQFF. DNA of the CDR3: TGTGCCAGCACCCTGGGACCTACCTACAATGAGCAGTTCTTC.